This T cell receptor (beta chain) was recovered during a study of OX40 agonist ivuxolimab in advanced cancers. Overall study: Patients received ivuxolimab, an agonistic anti-OX40 (CD134) antibody. Study conclusions and caveats: The CD4+ and CD8+ T cells in the blood had expanded clonally by week 6 at 0.1 to 3.0 mg/kg.

Note on this clone: Its antigen remains unidentified.

Germline CDR1 is MNHEY and CDR2 is SVGAGI. V was clipped by 0 bases and J by 3 bases, with 9 bases between them. The CDR3 has 14 amino acids. Data came from immunoSEQ multiplex PCR; TCRdb stores just in-frame clones and leaves some out. The table shows tens of thousands of clones, with about 90% occurring only once. The source of this sequence is an adult with an advanced solid tumor such as melanoma, head and neck, liver or kidney cancer. This sequence joins TRBV6-5 and TRBJ2-7; no definite D call. The material was CD4+ or CD8+ T cells sorted from blood, obtained in a trial of the OX40 agonist ivuxolimab. The CDR3 nucleotides read TGTGCCAGCAGTTACTCGGGTGTGGGCTACGAGCAGTACGTC. Amino acid sequence: CASSYSGVGYEQYV.